The entry that follows covers one TCR beta chain sequence. The antigen is not known. V gave up 6 bases and J gave up 6 bases, with 16 bases separating them. Germline values: CDR1 DFQATT, CDR2 SNEGSKA (reference sequence). This CDR3 is built from 13 residues. These data originate in a study of T-cell memory formation after mild COVID-19. Study results and caveats: Chiefly within CM and EM were the contracting CD4+ clones; CD8+ ones were within EMRA.

TCRdb itself ran the 5' RACE reads through MiXCR, one entry per CDR3 protein. Among about 440,000 distinct CDR3 sequences listed, 20% were seen once. This receptor was obtained from an adult woman who had mild COVID-19 (a few samples of this study predate the infection). Cell type and time point are not known. This rearrangement joins TRBV20-1 to TRBJ2-3; D ambiguous. Material for sequencing was PBMCs or a T cell subset sorted from them (not recorded which). The CDR3 DNA follows: TGCAGTGCCCGAGCAGGATATCGGGATACGCAGTATTTT. Residues: CSARAGYRDTQYF.